This TCR beta chain was identified during a study of T cell responses to AZD1222 COVID-19 vaccine. Germline V gene data show CDR1 as MDHEN and CDR2 as SYDVKM. V lost 5 bases, J lost 5 bases, and 9 bases lay in between. The CDR3 spans 12 residues. Assay used: immunoSEQ multiplex PCR; TCRdb lists only in-frame clones, some missing. The profile covers around 50,000 clones, with 65% to 90% appearing a single time and less than 7% taken by the ten largest. The sequences come from peripheral blood, collected 28 days after the second AZD1222 dose. The chain links TRBV28 to TRBJ2-5; possible D gene TRBD1, 6 bases. The clonotype was recovered from an adult who received the AZD1222 COVID-19 vaccine. In nucleotides, the CDR3 is TGTGCCAGCAGTACAGGGTGGGAGACCCAGTACTTC. Its translation: CASSTGWETQYF.